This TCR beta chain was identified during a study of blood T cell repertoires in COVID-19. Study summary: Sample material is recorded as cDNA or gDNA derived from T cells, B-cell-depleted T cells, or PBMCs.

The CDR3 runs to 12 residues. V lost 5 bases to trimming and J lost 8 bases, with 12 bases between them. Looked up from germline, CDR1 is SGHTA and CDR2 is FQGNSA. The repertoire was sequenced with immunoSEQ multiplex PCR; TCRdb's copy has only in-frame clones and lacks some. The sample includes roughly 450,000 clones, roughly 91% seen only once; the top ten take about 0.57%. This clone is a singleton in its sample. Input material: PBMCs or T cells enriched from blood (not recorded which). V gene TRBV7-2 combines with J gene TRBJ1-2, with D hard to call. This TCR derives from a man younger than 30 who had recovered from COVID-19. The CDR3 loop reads CASSPGVVGYTF. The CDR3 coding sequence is TGTGCCAGCAGCCCCGGGGTAGTCGGCTACACCTTC.